This entry concerns a single T cell receptor beta chain. Profiling relied on immunoSEQ multiplex PCR, and the TCRdb table lists in-frame clones only, not all of them. The sample contains roughly 2,000,000 clones, about 95% of which appear only once. Terminally differentiated effector memory CD45RA+ cells were left out of the naive CD8 fraction, which was CD45RO-negative and positively selected for CCR7. The sample belongs to a study of shared clonotypes between healthy human individuals. The germline V gene encodes CDR1 SGHDT and CDR2 YYEEEE. The CDR3 extends over 15 amino acids. Trimming took off 1 base at V and 0 bases at J, with 11 bases between the two ends.

This TCR was recovered from a man aged 18 to 30 in good health. The chain recombines TRBV5-6 with TRBJ2-7; no clear D. Sample: naive CD8+ T cells sorted from blood. CDR3 residues: CASSLRPRSSYEQYF. The CDR3 coding sequence is TGTGCCAGCAGCTTGAGGCCTAGGAGCTCCTACGAGCAGTACTTC.